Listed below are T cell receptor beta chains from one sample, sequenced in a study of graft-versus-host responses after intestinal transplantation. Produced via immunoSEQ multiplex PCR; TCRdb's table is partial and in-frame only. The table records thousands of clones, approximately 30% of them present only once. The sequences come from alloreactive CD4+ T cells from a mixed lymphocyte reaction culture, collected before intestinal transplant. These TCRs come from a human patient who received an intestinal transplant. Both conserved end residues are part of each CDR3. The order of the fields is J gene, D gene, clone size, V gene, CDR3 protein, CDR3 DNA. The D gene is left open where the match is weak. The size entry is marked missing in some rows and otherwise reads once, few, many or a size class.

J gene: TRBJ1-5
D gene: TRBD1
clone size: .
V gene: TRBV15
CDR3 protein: CATSRDKRGLQPQHF
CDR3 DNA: TGTGCCACCAGCAGAGATAAGAGGGGGCTTCAGCCCCAGCATTTT

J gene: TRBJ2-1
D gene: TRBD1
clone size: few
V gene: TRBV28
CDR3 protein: CASSLPTGGLGANEQFF
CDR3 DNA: TGTGCCAGCAGTTTACCCACAGGGGGACTTGGGGCCAATGAGCAGTTCTTC

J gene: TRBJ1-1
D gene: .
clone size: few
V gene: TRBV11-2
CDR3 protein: CASSIRASNTEAFF
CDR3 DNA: TGTGCCAGCAGCATCAGGGCGAGTAACACTGAAGCTTTCTTT

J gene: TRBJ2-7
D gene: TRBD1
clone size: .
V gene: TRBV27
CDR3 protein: CASSRLDRGREQYF
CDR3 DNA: TGTGCCAGCAGTCGATTGGACAGGGGGCGCGAGCAGTACTTC

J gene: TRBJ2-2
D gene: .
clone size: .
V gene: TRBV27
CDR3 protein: CASSSLRASGATGELFF
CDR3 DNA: TGTGCCAGCAGTAGCCTTCGGGCCTCTGGGGCCACCGGGGAGCTGTTTTTT

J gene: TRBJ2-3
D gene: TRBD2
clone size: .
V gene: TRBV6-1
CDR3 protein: CASSPLAGGVDTQYF
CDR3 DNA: TGTGCCAGCAGCCCCCTAGCGGGGGGAGTAGATACGCAGTATTTT

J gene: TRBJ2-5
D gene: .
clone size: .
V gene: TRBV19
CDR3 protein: CASSIEETQYF
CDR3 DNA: TGTGCCAGTAGTATTGAGGAGACCCAGTACTTC

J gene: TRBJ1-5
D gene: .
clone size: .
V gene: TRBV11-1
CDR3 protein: CASSLDDRRRIQPQHF
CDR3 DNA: TGTGCCAGCAGCTTAGACGACAGGAGGCGGATCCAGCCCCAGCATTTT

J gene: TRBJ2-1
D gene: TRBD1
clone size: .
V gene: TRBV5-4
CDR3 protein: CASSRTGTGDEQFF
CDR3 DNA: TGTGCCAGCAGTCGAACCGGGACAGGGGACGAGCAGTTCTTC

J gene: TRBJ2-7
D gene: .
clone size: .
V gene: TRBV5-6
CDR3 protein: CASSYRDNLSYEQYF
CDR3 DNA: TGTGCCAGCAGCTACCGGGACAATCTGTCGTACGAGCAGTACTTC

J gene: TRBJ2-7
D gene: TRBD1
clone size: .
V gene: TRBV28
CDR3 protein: CASAAPGTGNYEQYF
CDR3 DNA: TGTGCCAGCGCTGCTCCCGGGACAGGGAACTACGAGCAGTACTTC

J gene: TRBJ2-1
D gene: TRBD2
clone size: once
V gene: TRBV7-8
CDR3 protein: CASSAGLGLAGGNEQFF
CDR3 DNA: TGTGCCAGCAGCGCCGGTCTTGGGCTAGCGGGGGGGAATGAGCAGTTCTTC

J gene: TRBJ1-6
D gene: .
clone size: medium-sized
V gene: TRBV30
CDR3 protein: CAWSRQSSPLHF
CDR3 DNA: TGTGCCTGGAGCAGGCAAAGTTCACCCCTCCACTTT

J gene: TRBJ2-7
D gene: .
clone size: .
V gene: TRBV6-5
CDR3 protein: CASSQEAYEQYF
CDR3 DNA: TGTGCCAGCAGTCAGGAGGCCTACGAGCAGTACTTC

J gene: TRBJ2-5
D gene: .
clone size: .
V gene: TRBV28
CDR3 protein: CASRGPGVQETQYF
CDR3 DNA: TGTGCCAGCAGGGGCCCGGGGGTCCAAGAGACCCAGTACTTC

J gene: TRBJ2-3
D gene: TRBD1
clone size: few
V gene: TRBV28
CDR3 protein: CASSFRDSRFSDTQYF
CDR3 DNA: TGTGCCAGCAGTTTCCGGGACAGCAGATTCTCAGATACGCAGTATTTT

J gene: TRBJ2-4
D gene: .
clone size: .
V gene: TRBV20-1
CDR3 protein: CSVLEGGSAYF
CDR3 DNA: TGCAGTGTCCTAGAAGGAGGGAGTGCGTACTTC

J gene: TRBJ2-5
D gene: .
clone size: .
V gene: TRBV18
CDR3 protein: CASSQTMGAGRQETQYF
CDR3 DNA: TGTGCCAGCTCACAGACAATGGGGGCAGGGCGACAAGAGACCCAGTACTTC

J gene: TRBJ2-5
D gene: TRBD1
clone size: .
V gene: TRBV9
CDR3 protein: CASSSRQGGHQETQYF
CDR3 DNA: TGTGCCAGCAGCTCCCGACAGGGTGGCCACCAAGAGACCCAGTACTTC

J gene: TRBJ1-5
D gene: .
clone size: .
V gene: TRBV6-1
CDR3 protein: CASSEAGGTSNQPQHF
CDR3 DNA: TGTGCCAGCAGTGAAGCTGGCGGGACTAGCAATCAGCCCCAGCATTTT

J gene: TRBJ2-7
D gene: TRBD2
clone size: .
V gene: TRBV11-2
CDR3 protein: CASSLDRGLAPTYEQYF
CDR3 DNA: TGTGCCAGCAGCTTAGATCGGGGACTAGCCCCGACCTACGAGCAGTACTTC

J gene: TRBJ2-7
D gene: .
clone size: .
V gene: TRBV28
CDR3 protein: CASSLLGDNSYEQYF
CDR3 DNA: TGTGCCAGCAGTTTATTAGGGGACAACTCCTACGAGCAGTACTTC

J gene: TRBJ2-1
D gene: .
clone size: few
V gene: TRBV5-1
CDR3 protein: CASSTTSFSYNEQFF
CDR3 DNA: TGCGCCAGCAGCACCACTAGCTTTTCCTACAATGAGCAGTTCTTC

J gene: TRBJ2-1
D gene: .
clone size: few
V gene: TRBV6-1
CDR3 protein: CASSEPSRGEQFF
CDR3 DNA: TGTGCCAGCAGTGAACCCTCACGGGGGGAGCAGTTCTTC

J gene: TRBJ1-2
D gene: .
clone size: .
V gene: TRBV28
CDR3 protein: CASGTYFNYGYTF
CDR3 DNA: TGTGCCAGCGGGACATATTTTAACTATGGCTACACCTTC

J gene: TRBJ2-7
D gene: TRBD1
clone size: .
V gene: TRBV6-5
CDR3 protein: CASSYGGQGGEQYF
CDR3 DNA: TGTGCCAGCAGTTACGGGGGACAGGGAGGCGAGCAGTACTTC

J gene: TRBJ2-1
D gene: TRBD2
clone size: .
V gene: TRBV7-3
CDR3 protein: CASSLIAGSEQFF
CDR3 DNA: TGTGCCAGCAGCTTGATAGCGGGTAGTGAGCAGTTCTTC

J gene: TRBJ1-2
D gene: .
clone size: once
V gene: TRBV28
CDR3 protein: CASSLVGRGGYTF
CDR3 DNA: TGTGCCAGCAGTTTGGTAGGGCGAGGGGGCTACACCTTC

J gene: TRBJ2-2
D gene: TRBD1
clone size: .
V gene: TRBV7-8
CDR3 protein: CASSLPGTGNTGELFF
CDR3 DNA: TGTGCCAGCAGCCTGCCCGGGACAGGCAACACCGGGGAGCTGTTTTTT

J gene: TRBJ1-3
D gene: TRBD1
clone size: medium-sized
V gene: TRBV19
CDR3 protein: CASSSQGGIVGNTIYF
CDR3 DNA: TGTGCCAGTAGTTCACAGGGGGGAATCGTTGGAAACACCATATATTTT

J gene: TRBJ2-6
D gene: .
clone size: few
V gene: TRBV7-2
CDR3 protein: CASSLWGGTVSGANVLTF
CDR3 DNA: TGTGCCAGCAGCTTATGGGGCGGGACTGTCTCTGGGGCCAACGTCCTGACTTTC

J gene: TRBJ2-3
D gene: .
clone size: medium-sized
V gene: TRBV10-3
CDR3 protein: CAIRAAGGTDTQYF
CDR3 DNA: TGTGCCATCAGAGCGGCAGGAGGCACAGATACGCAGTATTTT

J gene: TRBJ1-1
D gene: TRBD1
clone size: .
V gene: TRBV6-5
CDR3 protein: CASSAGGWTEAFF
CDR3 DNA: TGTGCCAGCAGCGCAGGGGGATGGACTGAAGCTTTCTTT

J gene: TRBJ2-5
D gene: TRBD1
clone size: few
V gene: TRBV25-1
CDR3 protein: CASSQTGRETQYF
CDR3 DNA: TGTGCCAGCAGTCAGACAGGGAGAGAGACCCAGTACTTC

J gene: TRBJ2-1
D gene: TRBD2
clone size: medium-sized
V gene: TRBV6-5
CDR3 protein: CASRRVTSGYNEQFF
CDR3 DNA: TGTGCCTCCAGACGGGTGACTAGCGGATACAATGAGCAGTTCTTC

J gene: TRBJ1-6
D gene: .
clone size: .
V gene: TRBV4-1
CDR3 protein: CASSHLSQGLGKSPLHF
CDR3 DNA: TGCGCCAGCAGCCACCTCTCCCAGGGCCTAGGGAAATCACCCCTCCACTTT

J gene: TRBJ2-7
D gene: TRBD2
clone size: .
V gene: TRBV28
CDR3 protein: CASSLYPGGGSGEQYF
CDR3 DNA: TGTGCCAGCAGTTTATATCCCGGGGGGGGGTCGGGAGAGCAGTACTTC

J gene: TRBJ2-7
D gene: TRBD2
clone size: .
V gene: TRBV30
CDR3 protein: CACGWGGEQYF
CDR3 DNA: TGTGCCTGTGGGTGGGGGGGGGAGCAGTACTTC

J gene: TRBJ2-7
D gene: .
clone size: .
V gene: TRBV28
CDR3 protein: CGGASDQQSGPLEQYF
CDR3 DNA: TGCGGGGGAGCTAGCGACCAGCAAAGCGGGCCCCTCGAGCAGTACTTC

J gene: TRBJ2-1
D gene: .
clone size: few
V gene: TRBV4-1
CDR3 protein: CASSQDEPLGSGFNEQFF
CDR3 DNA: TGCGCCAGCAGCCAAGATGAACCCCTGGGTAGCGGCTTCAATGAGCAGTTCTTC

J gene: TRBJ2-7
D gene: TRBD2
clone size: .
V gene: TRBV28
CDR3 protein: CASSHATSGRNHEQYF
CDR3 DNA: TGTGCCAGCAGTCACGCCACTAGCGGGAGGAACCACGAGCAGTACTTC

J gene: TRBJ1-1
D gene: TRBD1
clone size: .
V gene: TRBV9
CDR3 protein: CASSVGQGIGTEAFF
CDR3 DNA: TGTGCCAGCAGCGTAGGACAGGGTATAGGTACTGAAGCTTTCTTT

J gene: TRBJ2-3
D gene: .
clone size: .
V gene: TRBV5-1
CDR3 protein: CASSRRDTGTDTQYF
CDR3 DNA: TGCGCCAGCAGCCGACGGGACACCGGCACAGATACGCAGTATTTT

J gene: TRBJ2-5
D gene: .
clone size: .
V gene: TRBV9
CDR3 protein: CASSVAGAWGLQETQYF
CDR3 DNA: TGTGCCAGCAGCGTAGCTGGGGCGTGGGGCCTCCAAGAGACCCAGTACTTC